This T cell receptor beta chain was recorded in a study of blood T cell repertoires in COVID-19 (dated by TCRdb to 2018 to 2020). Study-level background: Collaborator samples came from the United States, Italy and Spain and covered acute and convalescent phases of COVID-19. Where available, HLA class I and class II types were obtained from metadata supplied by the sample provider rather than from assay-based typing. Subjects who had been exposed to COVID-19, were actively infected with it, or had recovered from it provided the deeply sampled blood TCRbeta repertoires that made up the dataset. The samples were drawn from the first 160 participants of the ongoing ImmuneRACE study and from under 1,500 subjects provided by 6 global collaborators. The sample metadata nearly always contained a de-identified subject ID, COVID-19 status, age in years and sex. The repertoires were released in a freely available public database meant as a resource for research on the immune response to SARS-CoV-2. The prospective study material was composed of cDNA or gDNA derived from T cells, B-cell-depleted T cells, or PBMCs.

Collaborating institutions collected whole blood in K2EDTA tubes following their own protocols. For TCRbeta analysis, collaborators shipped samples in one of three forms: frozen whole blood, isolated PBMCs, or DNA extracted from either of those sample types. Overall results and qualifications from the work: Clinical and demographic metadata were provided uncurated, with the amount varying by source and participant.

Turning to this clone: Its antigen is currently not known. The record has no base qualities; no much larger clone is one base away.

Taken from cysteine to phenylalanine, the CDR3 has 12 residues. Just CDR3 DNA is preserved here, 36 bases in frame from base 1. Sequences SNHLY (CDR1) and FYNNEI (CDR2) are obtained from the germline V gene. The junction shows trimming of 6 bases on V and 8 bases on J, and the gene matches do not reach 4 bases of it. TCRbeta CDR3 regions were amplified from genomic DNA by means of the immunoSEQ Assay, a bias-controlled multiplex PCR. The authors processed their data as follows. The number of nucleated cells in each sample was estimated by amplification of reference gene primers within the assay. Sequence reads were collapsed and filtered to measure the absolute abundance of every unique TCRbeta CDR3 rearrangement. Productive Simpson clonality was computed per sample as the square root of Simpson's diversity index over productive rearrangements. The immuneACCESS repertoire file appears here via TCRdb, limited to in-frame rearrangements. These files lack a portion of the clones; in checked studies, under half of the deficit traces to unresolved V genes, and the cause of the others is not known. V, J and clone size derive from that table, while D and trimming were established from the DNA sequence. The table for this sample lists about 280,000 clones; approximately 88% of them were counted only once. The leading ten clones occupy roughly 9% of the sample.

Sequencing used peripheral blood. The receptor's source is a man younger than 30 with active or convalescent COVID-19. The chain uses TRBV2 and TRBJ1-2; the central 9 bases match TRBD1. The sequenced DNA: TGTGCCAGCAGGGGGACAGGGAACGGCTACACCTTC. It translates to CASRGTGNGYTF.